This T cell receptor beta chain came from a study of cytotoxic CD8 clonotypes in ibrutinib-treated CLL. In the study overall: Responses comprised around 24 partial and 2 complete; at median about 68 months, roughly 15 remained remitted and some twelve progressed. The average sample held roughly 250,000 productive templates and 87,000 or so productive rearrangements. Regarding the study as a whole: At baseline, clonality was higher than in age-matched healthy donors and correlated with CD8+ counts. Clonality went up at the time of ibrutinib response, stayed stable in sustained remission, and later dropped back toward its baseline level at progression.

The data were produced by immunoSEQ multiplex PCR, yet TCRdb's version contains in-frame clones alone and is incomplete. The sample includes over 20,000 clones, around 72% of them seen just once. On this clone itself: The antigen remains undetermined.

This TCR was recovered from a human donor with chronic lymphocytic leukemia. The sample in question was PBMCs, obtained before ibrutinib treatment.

The CDR3 nucleotides are TGTGCCAGCAGTCGCACTTCTGGAGACACTGAAGCTTTCTTT. This gives the protein CASSRTSGDTEAFF. The V and J genes are TRBV7-9 and TRBJ1-1; D uncertain. Trimming removed 6 bases from V and 3 bases from J, with 14 bases in between. Germline lookup yields CDR1 SEHNR and CDR2 FQNEAQ (reference sequence). The CDR3 has 14 amino acids. Complete variable domain (other parts from reference TRBV7-9 and TRBJ1-1): DTGVSQNPRHKITKRGQNVTFRCDPISEHNRLYWYRQTLGQGPEFLTYFQNEAQLEKSRLLSDRFSAERPKGSFSTLEIQRTEQGDSAMYLCASSRTSGDTEAFFGQGTRLTVV.